What follows describes a single TCR beta chain. This entry is derived from a study of blood T cell repertoires in COVID-19. Study background: COVID-19 samples, acute and convalescent, were from the United States, Italy and Spain. In each case, the material was cDNA or gDNA derived from T cells, B-cell-depleted T cells, or PBMCs.

Germline CDR1 reads SGHDT; CDR2 reads YYEEEE. Trimming removed 4 bases from V and 2 bases from J; junction bases left unmatched: 10. The CDR3 totals 16 residues. Authors' processing steps: Quantification of nucleated cells was approximated via reference gene primer amplification. Assay used: immunoSEQ multiplex PCR; TCRdb lists only in-frame clones, some missing. V and J calls and clone size are as listed in that table; D and trimming were resolved from the DNA. The table has more than 100,000 clones, less than 85% seen once. The sequencing sample was made of peripheral blood. The chain combines TRBV5-6 with TRBJ2-3; TRBD1 matches at 7 bases. This TCR was recovered from a woman of 80 years or more with acute or convalescent COVID-19. The CDR3 DNA sequence: TGTGCCAGCAGCGTCCGGACAGGACGTTTCACAGATACGCAGTATTTT. Protein: CASSVRTGRFTDTQYF.